A selection of T cell receptor beta chains follows, all from one sample in a study of blood T cell repertoires in COVID-19. TCRdb's table, derived via immunoSEQ multiplex PCR, lists solely in-frame clones and lacks some. This sample carries some 180,000 clones, 83% of them seen once, and the ten largest clones take roughly 2%. Sample: peripheral blood. The receptor set was obtained from an elderly woman with acute or convalescent COVID-19. CDR3s include the opening cysteine and the closing phenylalanine or tryptophan. The order of the fields is D gene, V gene, clone size, J gene, CDR3 DNA, CDR3 protein. D genes are given only for firm matches. Clone size is shown for a subset of rows, as once, few, many or a class of expanded clone.

>NA|TRBV30|NA|TRBJ2-1
TGTGCCTGGAGTCCGGGACTCTCCTACAATGAGCAGTTCTTC
CAWSPGLSYNEQFF
>NA|TRBV5-1|NA|TRBJ1-1
TGCGCCAGCAGCTTGGTAGGGGAGGGCCTGAACACTGAAGCTTTCTTT
CASSLVGEGLNTEAFF
>NA|TRBV7-2|NA|TRBJ1-6
TGTGCCAGCAGCCGGGACACTAATTCACCCCTCCACTTT
CASSRDTNSPLHF
>TRBD2|TRBV5-4|once|TRBJ2-2
TGTGCCAGCAGCTTGGGACTAGCAGCGAGGAACACCGGGGAGCTGTTTTTT
CASSLGLAARNTGELFF
>NA|TRBV2|NA|TRBJ2-4
TGTGCCAGCAGCGAGGAGCGGTTCAAAAACATTCAGTACTTC
CASSEERFKNIQYF
>NA|TRBV2|NA|TRBJ1-4
TGTGCCAGCTACAAACATCGTGGTGAAAAACTGTTTTTT
CASYKHRGEKLFF
>TRBD2|TRBV7-2|NA|TRBJ2-5
TGTGCCAGCAGGTATACTAGCGGGATCAAGGAGACCCAGTACTTC
CASRYTSGIKETQYF
>TRBD2|TRBV5-1|NA|TRBJ2-2
TGCGCCAGCAGCCCGCGGGAGGGGAACACCGGGGAGCTGTTTTTT
CASSPREGNTGELFF
>TRBD1|TRBV7-2|once|TRBJ1-2
TGTGCCAGCAGCTCGGGACAGGGAGAAACCGGCTACACCTTC
CASSSGQGETGYTF
>TRBD1|TRBV7-9|NA|TRBJ1-1
TGTGCCAGCAGATTAGGACAGGGGAACACTGAAGCTTTCTTT
CASRLGQGNTEAFF
>NA|TRBV6-1|NA|TRBJ2-2
TGTGCCAGCAGTGAATCCTCGGGGTGGGAGCTGTTTTTT
CASSESSGWELFF
>TRBD2|TRBV6-2/TRBV6-3|NA|TRBJ2-3
TGTGCCAGCAGTTCTCTGGGACTAGCGGGGGAAATAACAGATACGCAGTATTTT
CASSSLGLAGEITDTQYF
>TRBD2|TRBV27|NA|TRBJ2-1
TGTGCCAGCAGGCGGTCGGGCGGGAGGGTTAATGAGCAGTTCTTC
CASRRSGGRVNEQFF